These T cell receptor beta chains were read from a single sample in a study of technical replicates of blood from four donors. Profiled with immunoSEQ multiplex PCR; TCRdb holds only in-frame clones, not every one. The table lists about 80,000 clones, over 95% of them singletons. Sequencing was done on a sample of T cells isolated from PBMCs. The receptors were gathered from a human donor in good health. CDR3s include the opening cysteine and the closing phenylalanine or tryptophan. A D gene is named only where the DNA matches it firmly. Expanded clones get a size class; other rows say once, few or many, or leave the size out.

clone size | J gene | V gene | D gene | CDR3 DNA | CDR3 protein
. | TRBJ2-7 | TRBV7-2 | . | TGTGCCAGCAGCTTATATGGAGTCTACGAGCAGTATTTC | CASSLYGVYEQYF
. | TRBJ2-1 | TRBV27 | TRBD2 | TGTGCCAGCAACACCCTCTCAGGGACTATACCTGAGCAGTTCTTC | CASNTLSGTIPEQFF
. | TRBJ2-3 | TRBV4-1 | TRBD1 | TGCGCCAGCAGCTACCCGGGACAGGGAGCAGATACGCAGTATTTT | CASSYPGQGADTQYF
. | TRBJ1-1 | TRBV28 | . | TGTGCCAGCAGTTTCGGGAACACTGAAGCTTTCTTT | CASSFGNTEAFF
. | TRBJ2-7 | TRBV30 | TRBD1 | TGTGCCTGGTCGGACAGGGTCTACGAGCAGTACTTC | CAWSDRVYEQYF
. | TRBJ2-4 | TRBV28 | . | TGTGCCAGCAGTTTTAACATGGGGCACATTCAGTACTTC | CASSFNMGHIQYF
few | TRBJ1-2 | TRBV4-1 | . | TGCGCCAGCAGCCAAGAGCGGACAGTCGGCTATGGCTACACCTTC | CASSQERTVGYGYTF
. | TRBJ2-1 | TRBV19 | TRBD1 | TGTGCCAGTAGTAGACAGGGGAAGTACAATGAGCAGTTCTTC | CASSRQGKYNEQFF
. | TRBJ2-1 | TRBV19 | . | TGTGCCAGTAGTGGATTGCTAGCGACTAAATACAATGAGCAGTTCTTC | CASSGLLATKYNEQFF
. | TRBJ2-1 | TRBV7-3 | TRBD2 | TGTGCCAGCAGCCCTACTAGCGGGAGGATCGTTGAGCAGTTCTTC | CASSPTSGRIVEQFF
. | TRBJ1-2 | TRBV7-2 | TRBD1 | TGTGCCAGCAGCTTGAGACAGGGTGGGGTAAATGGCTACACCTTC | CASSLRQGGVNGYTF
. | TRBJ1-3 | TRBV9 | . | TGTGCCAGCAGCGCTTTGCCGGTTCCTTCTGGAAACACCATATATTTT | CASSALPVPSGNTIYF
. | TRBJ2-5 | TRBV6-1 | . | TGTGCCAGCAGTGAGGGTCAGGGGACCCAGTACTTC | CASSEGQGTQYF
once | TRBJ1-2 | TRBV7-9 | . | TGTGCCAGCAGCCAAGGACATTGGGACTATGGCTACACCTTC | CASSQGHWDYGYTF
. | TRBJ2-1 | TRBV15 | . | TGTGCCACCAGCATACCCCCGCCTCGGAATGAGCAGTTCTTC | CATSIPPPRNEQFF
. | TRBJ1-1 | TRBV5-5 | . | TGTGCCAGCAGCTTGGTGGCAGGGGCGGACACTGAAGCTTTCTTT | CASSLVAGADTEAFF
. | TRBJ1-2 | TRBV6-5 | TRBD1 | TGTGCCAGCAGTCTACAGGGGGTGGATAACTATGGCTACACCTTC | CASSLQGVDNYGYTF
. | TRBJ1-3 | TRBV19 | . | TGTGCCAGTAGCTCCCAGGGCTCTGGAAACACCATATATTTT | CASSSQGSGNTIYF
. | TRBJ1-1 | TRBV19 | . | TGTGCCAGTAGTATAGGGGGGGAAGGGGAGAACACTGAAGCTTTCTTT | CASSIGGEGENTEAFF
. | TRBJ2-5 | TRBV7-2 | . | TGTGCCAGCAGCTTAGCGATAAGGGGGGGAGAGACCCAGTACTTC | CASSLAIRGGETQYF
. | TRBJ2-7 | TRBV28 | . | TGTGCCAGCAGTCAGTTAGCGGAGCAGTACTTC | CASSQLAEQYF
. | TRBJ2-1 | TRBV9 | TRBD2 | TGTGCCAGCAGCGTAGCCCCGGGGGGTGGTCCCTACAATGAGCAGTTCTTC | CASSVAPGGGPYNEQFF
. | TRBJ2-3 | TRBV10-1 | TRBD1 | TGCGCCACACACAGGGGTTTCACAGATACGCAGTATTTT | CATHRGFTDTQYF
. | TRBJ2-7 | TRBV10-3 | TRBD2 | TGTGCCATCAGGGGGACTAGCGGGCCGTACGAGCAGTACTTC | CAIRGTSGPYEQYF
. | TRBJ2-5 | TRBV4-1 | . | TGCGCCAGCAGCCAAGAAATCGGGAGTAGGGGCCAAGAGACCCAGTACTTC | CASSQEIGSRGQETQYF
. | TRBJ1-3 | TRBV19 | . | TGTGCCAGTACTATAGACAGGATCTCTGGAAACACCATATATTTT | CASTIDRISGNTIYF
once | TRBJ1-1 | TRBV6-5 | TRBD1 | TGTGCCAGCAGTTACGGACGTAATGTACAGGGGGGAGCTTTCTTT | CASSYGRNVQGGAFF
. | TRBJ2-7 | TRBV7-3 | . | TGTGCCAGCGGGGCAGGCTTCTCCTACGAGCAGTACTTC | CASGAGFSYEQYF
. | TRBJ2-5 | TRBV19 | TRBD2 | TGTGCCAGTAGTATCGGGGTGCGGGAGTTGTGGGAGACCCAGTACTTC | CASSIGVRELWETQYF
. | TRBJ1-5 | TRBV19 | . | TGTGCCAGTACCACTGGGGCAGGGTCAAGGAATCAGCCCCAGCATTTT | CASTTGAGSRNQPQHF
. | TRBJ2-2 | TRBV4-2 | TRBD2 | TGTGCCAGCAGCCAAGATCTAACTAGCGGTACCGGGGAGCTGTTTTTT | CASSQDLTSGTGELFF
. | TRBJ1-2 | TRBV5-3 | TRBD1 | TGTGCCAGAAGCTCCCCAGGGGGAAGGTATGGCTACACCTTC | CARSSPGGRYGYTF
. | TRBJ1-2 | TRBV30 | . | TGTGCCTGGAGTGTCGGGACACCCTATGGCTACACCTTC | CAWSVGTPYGYTF
. | TRBJ1-4 | TRBV5-1 | . | TGCGCCAGCAGCTTGGCAGGGGATGGCGAAAAACTGTTTTTT | CASSLAGDGEKLFF
. | TRBJ2-3 | TRBV6-1 | . | TGTGCCAGCAGTGAAGATTGGGGTAGCGGTAACACGCAGTATTTT | CASSEDWGSGNTQYF
. | TRBJ2-5 | TRBV6-5 | TRBD1 | TGTGCCAGCAGTTACGAGGGGGCTGAGGAGACCCAGTACTTC | CASSYEGAEETQYF
. | TRBJ1-1 | TRBV5-1 | . | TGCGCCAGCAGCGGGAGGGGCGGAGGAGGCGTTGAAGCTTTCTTT | CASSGRGGGGVEAFF
once | TRBJ1-1 | TRBV6-6 | . | TGTGCCAGCAGTTTTACGCGCGATACTGAAGCTTTCTTT | CASSFTRDTEAFF
. | TRBJ2-7 | TRBV6-1 | . | TGTGCCAGCAGTTCTAGCGTCTCCTACGAGCAGTACTTC | CASSSSVSYEQYF
. | TRBJ2-7 | TRBV30 | . | TGTGCCTGGAGTCACATGGAGGGTTCCTACGAGCAGTACTTC | CAWSHMEGSYEQYF
once | TRBJ2-7 | TRBV27 | . | TGTGCCAGCAGACCGATGGCAGGGTCCTACGAGCAGTACTTC | CASRPMAGSYEQYF
. | TRBJ2-3 | TRBV9 | . | TGTGCCAGCAGCAATCCCGGGACAAGTTTAGATACGCAGTATTTT | CASSNPGTSLDTQYF